The entry that follows covers one T cell receptor (beta chain) sequence. It lacks a known antigen. Base qualities are not recorded, but no much larger clone differs from it by a single base. Library generation was performed with the immunoSEQ multiplex PCR assay. The multiplex PCR relied on a mix of 60 forward primers for TCR Vbeta segments and 13 reverse primers for TCR Jbeta segments. The CDR3 region of rearranged TCR beta genes was amplified from genomic DNA with a multiplex PCR assay. The amplified TCR beta libraries were sequenced on the Illumina HiSeq System as 87-base-pair reads. Processing in the source paper ran as follows. Across the 500 to 700 repertoires, a later analysis counted tens of millions of unique TCR beta chains, around 11 million of which were shared by at least two donors. A nearest-neighbor algorithm error-corrected the raw reads and collapsed the reads into unique sequences, merging closely related sequences to remove PCR and sequencing errors. CDR3 sequences were aligned to IMGT reference sequences to assign V, D and J gene segments. For a sequence to be retained, a match of at least six nucleotides to both a V gene segment and a J gene segment was required. Rearrangements were called productive when the CDR3 lacked stop codons and stayed in frame with V and J; all others were non-productive. Following IMGT convention, CDR3 was defined as the stretch from the second conserved V-encoded cysteine to the conserved J-encoded phenylalanine. The earlier analysis of fewer than 700 of the donors excluded sequences that lacked an unambiguous match to a single V gene segment. In an earlier analysis of approximately 610 of the donors, V segments were called functional above 56.7% productive rearrangements and were called segregating when the between-donor standard deviation exceeded 5%. To diagnose cytomegalovirus status from the catalog of TCR beta chain sequences, a statistical classification framework was built. In a later analysis, TCR nucleotide sequences were compared against IMGT/GENE-DB human TR gene sequences so that V and J genes could be assigned. Using the TCRdist pipeline, a later analysis assigned CDR3 sequences along with most-parsimonious VDJ recombination scenarios. A later analysis defined each TCR beta chain by its CDR3 amino acid sequence plus V-gene family, and excluded reads lacking a unique V-gene family. A later analysis removed several hundred highly shared, low-generation-probability nucleotide sequences to deal with suspected cross-contamination and a sequencing artifact. For each public chain, a later analysis derived a clonal expansion index from normalized ranks of inferred template counts within each repertoire. In a later analysis, generation probabilities were computed using a VDJ recombination model fitted to out-of-frame rearrangements, and the results were checked against IGoR. Hypergeometric tests were used in a later analysis to score TCR-TCR, TCR-HLA and TCR-CMV co-occurrence, with a repertoire-size bias correction applied to the TCR pairs. In a later analysis, false discovery rates were estimated by permuting HLA or CMV assignments 20 times. In a later analysis, co-occurring TCRs were grouped using DBSCAN, with TCRdist sequence similarity added in when clustering inside HLA-allele-positive subsets. For co-occurrence clustering, repertoires with fewer than 30,000 or more than 120,000 public chains were excluded, along with five repertoires with anomalous nucleotide sharing. TCRdb holds this immuneACCESS table with in-frame rearrangements only. Some clones are missing; in checked studies, unresolved V genes explain under half, and the rest has no known cause. V, J and clone size reflect that table, while D and trimming were determined from the DNA. Across this sample there are about 90,000 clones, with about three quarters seen only once. The ten largest clones capture around 4.3% of the sample.

The cohort was made up of around 720 healthy bone marrow donors. At the time of sampling, all cohort members were nominally healthy, though unrecorded immune exposures were likely present. The donor tested CMV seropositive and was one of the 289 seropositive cohort members. Each donor provided a peripheral blood sample, and peripheral blood mononuclear cells were used for TCR beta sequencing. Genomic DNA was extracted from the blood cell samples with the Qiagen DNeasy Blood Extraction Kit. Deletion took 0 bases off V and 1 base off J, with a span of 7 bases between the germline ends. The CDR3, cysteine through phenylalanine, is 14 amino acids long. The kept DNA is CDR3 alone, 42 bases in frame from the first base. Based on the germline V gene, the CDR1 and CDR2 sequences are SGDLS and YYNGEE. The sample is drawn from a study of cytomegalovirus exposure and HLA in healthy donors (dated by TCRdb to the late 2010s). About the study as a whole: An earlier analysis of roughly 570 of the donors reported 276 Gb of sequence data and 95 million to 120 million unique TCR beta sequences obtained from around 180 million T cells. An early release that covered 500 to 800 HLA-typed donors contained approximately 300 gigabases of sequencing data and about 84 million unique TCR sequences. Of the approximately 400 genotyped donors, about 80% fell in the genetic ancestry cluster associated with self-reported Caucasian donors. The study aimed to test whether cataloging public T cell receptors could reveal signatures of past pathogen exposure. The study profiled the T cell repertoires of 500 to 800 subjects by immunosequencing and related them to cytomegalovirus serostatus. Besides the first cohort of roughly 640 subjects, a separate validation cohort made up of some 110 different subjects was used. High-throughput TCR immunosequencing, statistical association of individual TCRs with disease status, and machine learning were combined to predict cytomegalovirus infection status. A later analysis re-analyzed previously published TCR beta repertoires from hundreds of donors and added high-resolution HLA genotyping to study TCR occurrence patterns. Rather than using new phenotypic data, the later analysis identified candidate immune exposures from TCR beta sequences and from how often those sequences occurred across donors. An earlier analysis of around 580 of the donors used high-throughput TCR beta sequencing to judge whether each TCR beta V gene segment behaved as functional or pseudogenic. Donor age, sex, ethnicity and CMV serostatus were compiled alongside the repertoire data. In a later genetic analysis, genome-wide SNP genotypes for about three fifths of the roughly 670 donors were used, and that subset was treated as a discovery cohort. Every discovery cohort repertoire had been produced on one sequencing platform. HLA typing covered class I and class II loci at four-digit resolution. The number of donors typed differed by locus, with roughly 620-630 for A, B, C, DRB1 and DQB1, roughly 520 for DQA1, 600 to 610 for DPA1, and approximately 470 for DPB1. Four to six DR-DQ haplotypes were handled as single units for association and clustering, since linkage in the cohort was strong. On average, roughly 250,000 unique TCR beta nucleotide sequences were sequenced per donor among a few hundred genotyped donors of the cohort, with roughly 18% of those sequences being non-productive.

Results the study describes overall, beyond this receptor: The sequencing pipeline was judged likely to have produced a cluster of highly shared sequence variants as a technical artifact. When HLA alleles, especially DR and DQ, strongly co-occurred, attributing TCR associations to individual alleles was difficult. A further reported finding was that TCR beta sequences accurately predicted the HLA-A and HLA-B alleles for most subjects in the first cohort. Because counts were too low, roughly 18 rarely observed V segments, including chromosome 9 orphons, were left out of the earlier analysis of over 550 of the donors. For the cohort, immune exposure information was limited to CMV serostatus. Correlated functional status among segregating V segments might reflect linkage disequilibrium, but an unknown experimental factor could not be ruled out. This cohort had only TCR beta chains sequenced, and the lack of alpha or paired-chain data limited which features could be detected. In an earlier analysis of fewer than 700 of the donors, most TCR beta V segments appeared in productive rearrangements about 87% or about 30% of the time, broadly matching IMGT annotations. Most TCR sequences were seen in very few donors, while some public TCRs were found in many individuals. In a later analysis, some 18,000 TCR beta sequences were associated with specific HLA alleles at a false discovery rate of 0.05. Presence/absence analyses assumed roughly uniform sequencing depth across donors, an assumption that may not hold. In vitro tests confirmed that a few of the cytomegalovirus-associated TCR beta chains recognize cytomegalovirus antigens. Because the 87-base-pair reads could not distinguish some IMGT-functional V segments, including TRBV6-2 and TRBV6-3, those segments were excluded. Several of the top co-occurrence clusters appeared to be linked to parvovirus B19, influenza, CMV and Epstein-Barr virus, according to a later analysis. In a later analysis, most CMV-associated TCR beta chains were found to appear HLA-restricted, with HLA associations seemingly driven largely by CMV exposure. HLA typing was unavailable for some donors at each locus, so association tests used only the typed subset. The classifier was reported to diagnose cytomegalovirus status with high specificity and sensitivity in both the original and validation cohorts. The authors suggested that the approach could potentially be extended to other disease states and immunological phenotypes. In the study, some 160 TCR beta chains were listed as associated with cytomegalovirus. In a later genetic analysis, fewer N-insertions in productive TCRs were reported among donors in an Asian-associated ancestry cluster than the roughly 700-donor mean. In a later analysis, the rate of TCR association differed among HLA loci, with DRB1 alleles having the most associated TCRs and HLA-C alleles having the fewest. A later analysis found that HLA-associated TCR beta chains were more clonally expanded and had lower generation probabilities than equally common non-associated chains. In a later genetic analysis, a missense DCLRE1C variant was associated with V-gene and J-gene trimming of TCR beta chains, and the association was replicated in an independent cohort.

Rearrangement joined TRBV9 to TRBJ1-1; a confident D gene designation cannot be given. The origin of this receptor is a woman aged 35 to 49 in good health and CMV-seropositive. The material sequenced was PBMCs. DNA sequence: TGTGCCAGCAGCGTAGGCAGCGGGAACACTGAAGCTTTCTTT. It is translated as CASSVGSGNTEAFF.